Each of the 24 T cell receptor beta chains below was sequenced from the same sample in a study of blood T cell repertoires in COVID-19. Sequencing was performed with immunoSEQ multiplex PCR; in TCRdb, only in-frame clones are kept and a portion is missing. The sample has roughly 260,000 clones, around 85% seen once. Material: PBMCs or T cells enriched from blood (not recorded which). The receptors come from a woman aged 50 to 60 who had recovered from COVID-19.

The rearrangement links TRBV3-1 (or the pseudogene TRBV3-2) to TRBJ2-2, with 8 positions matching TRBD2. This CDR3 is built from 17 residues. J gave up 4 bases and V 0 bases, and 7 bases lay outside the gene matches. Germline CDR1 reads LGHDT; CDR2 reads YNNKEL (reference sequence). CDR3 nucleotides: TGTGCCAGCAGCCAAGATGCAGCGGGAGACGGCACCGGGGAGCTGTTTTTT. Translation: CASSQDAAGDGTGELFF.

This chain links TRBV6-7 with TRBJ1-5; D is uncertain. TRBV6-7 is filed as an ORF, its function uncertain. The CDR3 extends over 13 amino acids. Trimming took 1 base from V and 9 from J, leaving 10 bases between them. The CDR3 sequence: CASSYLGDTPQHF. CDR3 DNA sequence: TGTGCCAGCAGTTACTTGGGAGATACGCCCCAGCATTTT.

The genes are TRBV18 and TRBJ1-2; TRBD1 agrees at 7 bases. The length of the CDR3 is 16 residues. The trim removed 0 bases at V and 2 bases at J, leaving 6 bases unmatched. Per the germline V gene, CDR1 is KGHSH and CDR2 is LQKENI. CDR3 coding DNA: TGTGCCAGCTCACCACCCTCGGGACAGCCGAACTATGGCTACACCTTC. Translation: CASSPPSGQPNYGYTF.

The chain combines TRBV18 with TRBJ2-7, with D possibly being TRBD2 (5 bases). The CDR3 covers 15 residues. Trimming took off 6 bases at V and 0 bases at J, with 15 bases between the two ends. Germline V gene sequence: CDR1 KGHSH, CDR2 LQKENI. The CDR3 is CASSPIRTSSYEQYF. The CDR3 DNA reads TGTGCCAGCTCCCCTATACGTACTAGCTCCTACGAGCAGTACTTC.

This chain connects TRBV5-1 to TRBJ1-4, with D unresolved. CDR1 and CDR2 from the germline V gene are SGHRS and YFSETQ. Trimming left V 4 bases short and J 0 bases short, with 7 bases between. The CDR3 runs 14 residues. The CDR3 sequence: CASSLIATNEKLFF. CDR3 in DNA: TGCGCCAGCAGCCTAATCGCAACTAATGAAAAACTGTTTTTT.

This sequence joins TRBV12-5 and TRBJ1-6; D is ambiguous. The CDR3 sequence is 14 residues long. Germline lookup yields CDR1 LGHNT and CDR2 FRNRAP. Trimming took 1 base from V and 9 from J, leaving 10 bases between them. This chain's CDR3 is CASGLGHIGSPLHF. CDR3 nucleotide sequence: TGTGCTAGTGGTTTGGGACATATCGGTTCACCCCTCCACTTT.

The chain employs TRBV5-1 and TRBJ1-5, with 9 bases aligning to TRBD1. This CDR3 has 17 amino acids. Trimming took 0 bases from V and 6 from J; bases not matched to a gene: 10. Germline V gene lookup returns CDR1 SGHRS and CDR2 YFSETQ. The CDR3 protein is CASSLGNTGGVGQPQHF. The CDR3, as DNA: TGCGCCAGCAGCTTGGGGAACACAGGGGGCGTGGGTCAGCCCCAGCATTTT.

The chain is built from TRBV7-9 and TRBJ2-7; D not resolved. The germline V and J ends were trimmed by 3 bases and 3 bases, with 9 bases remaining between them. The CDR3 spans 13 residues. Germline V CDR1 and CDR2: SEHNR, FQNEAQ (reference sequence). This chain's CDR3 is CASSFDMYYEQYF. Here the CDR3 DNA reads TGTGCCAGCAGCTTCGACATGTACTACGAGCAGTACTTC.

V usage is TRBV27 and J usage is TRBJ1-5; the match to TRBD1 covers 8 bases. CDR3 size: 16 residues. Unmatched junction bases numbered 10, after V lost 5 bases and J lost 4 bases. CDR1 MNHEY and CDR2 SMNVEV come from the germline V gene (reference sequence). CDR3 amino acids: CASSTRRTGRNQPQHF. The DNA for the CDR3 is TGTGCCAGCAGTACACGACGGACAGGGAGGAATCAGCCCCAGCATTTT.

This chain connects TRBV5-1 to TRBJ2-1; tentatively, D is TRBD1 (6 bases). Germline CDR1 and CDR2: SGHRS and YFSETQ. This CDR3 spans 15 amino acids. With 7 bases removed from V and 0 bases from J, the gap between germline ends came to 14 bases. The DNA of the CDR3 is TGCGCCAGCGAGACAGGCGCGAGCTCCTACAATGAGCAGTTCTTC. Its translation: CASETGASSYNEQFF.

The V gene is TRBV20-1, the J gene TRBJ1-4; possibly TRBD1 for D (6 bases). Germline lookup yields CDR1 DFQATT and CDR2 SNEGSKA (reference sequence). Between the trimmed V and J ends, which lost 3 bases and 8 bases, there was a span of 13 bases. The length of the CDR3 is 13 residues. CDR3 nucleotides: TGCAGTGCTAGTAGGCAGGGGTTAGAAAAACTGTTTTTT. Translated, it gives CSASRQGLEKLFF.

The genes are TRBV7-6 and TRBJ1-2; 9 bases agree with TRBD1. The length of the CDR3 is 12 residues. CDR1 is SGHVS, CDR2 FNYEAQ, per germline. After removal of 6 bases from V and 14 bases from J, the junction contained 10 bases not matched to a gene. CDR3 in amino acids: CASSMDRGLFTF. The CDR3 nucleotides read TGTGCCAGCAGTATGGACAGGGGCCTATTTACCTTC.

The chain links TRBV28 to TRBJ2-7; 12 bases align to TRBD2. This CDR3 is built from 18 residues. V lost 6 bases, J lost 1 base, and 13 bases stayed unmatched. Germline loops: CDR1 MDHEN, CDR2 SYDVKM. CDR3 residues: CASSQGLAGIIPSYEQYF. The CDR3 DNA sequence: TGTGCCAGCAGCCAAGGACTAGCGGGAATTATTCCTTCCTACGAGCAGTACTTC.

This sequence joins TRBV7-8 and TRBJ2-7; D is uncertain. This CDR3 is built from 12 residues. CDR1 is SGHVS, CDR2 FQNEAQ, per germline. V lost 5 bases, J lost 0 bases, and 5 bases lay in between. Written as DNA, the CDR3 is TGTGCCAGCAGCGAGTACTCCTACGAGCAGTACTTC. Translation gives CASSEYSYEQYF.

V is TRBV3-1 (or the pseudogene TRBV3-2) and J is TRBJ2-7; the match to TRBD2 covers 9 bases. Germline V CDR1 and CDR2: LGHDT, YNNKEL (reference sequence). This CDR3 is built from 15 residues. With 0 bases clipped from V and 4 bases from J, the junction kept 4 bases outside the gene matches. DNA of the CDR3: TGTGCCAGCAGCCAAGACTCTAGCGGGGCTTACGAGCAGTACTTC. Translation gives CASSQDSSGAYEQYF.

This chain connects TRBV3-1 (or the pseudogene TRBV3-2) to TRBJ1-4, with 7 bases identical to TRBD1. The CDR3 consists of 15 residues. V shed 8 bases and J 1 base; nucleotides not matched to a gene: 7. Germline lookup yields CDR1 LGHDT and CDR2 YNNKEL (reference sequence). CDR3 residues: CASSPGQITNEKLFF. CDR3 nucleotide sequence: TGTGCCAGCTCCCCGGGACAGATAACTAATGAAAAACTGTTTTTT.

This clone was observed once. The chain couples TRBV14 to TRBJ2-1; 12 positions match TRBD2. Germline loops: CDR1 SGHDN, CDR2 FVKESK. Trimming cost V 3 bases and J 0 bases; bases outside gene matches: 6. The CDR3 has 18 amino acids. The CDR3 DNA is TGTGCCAGCAGCCATCGACTAGCGGGAGACCTCTCCTACAATGAGCAGTTCTTC. It translates to CASSHRLAGDLSYNEQFF.

The genes are TRBV5-1 and TRBJ1-5; 7 bases are a match to TRBD1. Germline assignment: CDR1 SGHRS and CDR2 YFSETQ. Germline trimming cut 4 bases from V and 2 bases from J; bases unmatched to any gene: 6. This CDR3 is built from 15 residues. The CDR3, as DNA: TGCGCCAGCAGCCCCAACACAGGGGGCAATCAGCCCCAGCATTTT. Its translation: CASSPNTGGNQPQHF.

About this clone itself: In the same sample, other DNA sequences code for this CDR3. J is TRBJ1-1 and V is TRBV3-1 (or the pseudogene TRBV3-2); TRBD1 might be the D (6 bases). The CDR3 contains 12 residues. Germline lookup yields CDR1 LGHDT and CDR2 YNNKEL (reference sequence). V was pared by 2 bases and J by 11 bases, with 12 bases between. The CDR3 bases are TGTGCCAGCAGCCAATTGGATAGGGGGGCTTTCTTT. Protein sequence: CASSQLDRGAFF.

This chain uses TRBV28 with TRBJ1-4; 10 bases line up with TRBD1. Germline V CDR1 and CDR2: MDHEN, SYDVKM. This CDR3 is 13 amino acids long. V shed 6 bases, J shed 10 bases, and the junction held 5 bases outside the gene matches. The CDR3 sequence: CASSRTGGGKLFF. The CDR3 nucleotides read TGTGCCAGCAGCCGGACAGGGGGTGGAAAACTGTTTTTT.

The V gene is TRBV19, the J gene TRBJ2-2, with 10 bases fitting TRBD2. In germline, CDR1 is LNHDA, CDR2 SQIVND (reference sequence). The CDR3 consists of 16 residues. Unmatched junction bases numbered 5, after V lost 3 bases and J lost 4 bases. The CDR3 bases are TGTGCCAGTAGTATGCCTAGCGGGAGTGGCACCGGGGAGCTGTTTTTT. Translated, it gives CASSMPSGSGTGELFF.

The rearrangement uses TRBV5-1 and TRBJ2-1; D might be TRBD2 (5 bases). CDR3 length: 15 amino acids. Per germline, CDR1 SGHRS and CDR2 YFSETQ. V was pared by 0 bases and J by 3 bases, with 10 bases between. Written as DNA, the CDR3 is TGCGCCAGCAGCTTGGATACAGCGGACTACAATGAGCAGTTCTTC. Translation gives CASSLDTADYNEQFF.

This sequence joins TRBV13 and TRBJ1-4, with TRBD1 matching 7 bases. Germline trimming cut 5 bases from V and 6 bases from J; bases unmatched to any gene: 3. In germline, CDR1 is PRHDT, CDR2 FYEKMQ (reference sequence). This CDR3 comprises 13 residues. CDR3 region: CASSGQGDEKLFF. The CDR3 nucleotides read TGTGCCAGCAGCGGCCAGGGGGATGAAAAACTGTTTTTT.

The V gene is TRBV4-1, the J gene TRBJ2-1; 11 nucleotides match TRBD2. This CDR3 contains 15 residues. V dropped 2 bases and J dropped 6; count of bases not matched to a gene: 3. The V gene's germline CDR1 is MGHRA and CDR2 YSYEKL. CDR3 in amino acids: CASSQLLAGANEQFF. In DNA form, the CDR3 reads TGCGCCAGCAGCCAATTACTAGCGGGAGCCAATGAGCAGTTCTTC.